The rows below give T cell receptor beta chains drawn from one sample of a study of shared T cell receptors in the human thymus. Repertoires were generated with immunoSEQ multiplex PCR, while TCRdb's copy carries only in-frame clones and drops some. This sample has 630,000 or so clones, with about 90% found just once. These records were also assigned to another study, of human thymus T cells.

The sequenced material came from thymocytes. These receptors originate from a boy under two years old with a congenital heart defect. CDR3s include the opening cysteine and the closing phenylalanine or tryptophan. D genes are given only for firm matches. The size of a clone is reported for some rows only, either as once, few or many, or as a class for expanded clones.

>once|TRBJ2-1|NA|TRBV28
TGTGCCAGCAGTTCGAATAGGGAGAGACGCGATGAGCAGTTCTTC
CASSSNRERRDEQFF
>NA|TRBJ1-4|TRBD1|TRBV28
TGTGCCAGCAGATTTATCAGGGGGCAGGGTGAAAAACTGTTTTTT
CASRFIRGQGEKLFF
>NA|TRBJ2-2|NA|TRBV30
TGTGCCTGGAGCTCCGGGGAGCTGTTTTTT
CAWSSGELFF
>NA|TRBJ1-2|NA|TRBV18
TGTGCCAGCTCACCACGGTATGGGTTGAGGGACTATGGCTACACCTTC
CASSPRYGLRDYGYTF
>NA|TRBJ2-3|NA|TRBV14
TGTGCCAGCAGCCAAGTCAGGGCGTCTAGCACAGATACGCAGTATTTT
CASSQVRASSTDTQYF
>NA|TRBJ2-5|NA|TRBV6-5
TGTGCCAGCAGTCTCATACAGAGCCAAGAGACCCAGTACTTC
CASSLIQSQETQYF
>NA|TRBJ2-3|TRBD2|TRBV7-9
TGTGCCAGCAGCATTGGTAGCGGGGGGGCGGATACGCAGTATTTT
CASSIGSGGADTQYF
>NA|TRBJ2-7|NA|TRBV2
TGTGCCAGCAGTGTCTTGTCTACAGGTTGGATAGACCGCTACGAGCAGTACTTC
CASSVLSTGWIDRYEQYF
>NA|TRBJ2-5|NA|TRBV4-3
TGCGCCAGCAGCCCCCGGCGGAGCAGCAGAGAGACCCAGTACTTC
CASSPRRSSRETQYF
>once|TRBJ1-4|NA|TRBV4-1
TGCGCCAGCAGCCAAATGCAGGGCGTGCCTGAAAAACTGTTTTTT
CASSQMQGVPEKLFF
>NA|TRBJ2-1|TRBD2|TRBV5-8
TGTGCCAGCAGCTCGAATAGCGGGAGGGCCTACAATGAGCAGTTCTTC
CASSSNSGRAYNEQFF
>NA|TRBJ1-2|TRBD1|TRBV30
TGTGCCTGGAGTCACACAGGGGGAGCCGGCTACACCTTC
CAWSHTGGAGYTF
>NA|TRBJ2-2|TRBD2|TRBV27
TGTGCCAGCAGTTTACGGGGGGTAGACGCGGAGCTGTTTTTT
CASSLRGVDAELFF
>NA|TRBJ1-5|NA|TRBV30
TGTGCCTGGGGGACATTTGATCAGCCCCAGCATTTT
CAWGTFDQPQHF
>NA|TRBJ2-1|NA|TRBV6-5
TGTGCCAGCTTCAACAGGGAATACAATGAGCAGTTCTTC
CASFNREYNEQFF
>NA|TRBJ2-2|TRBD2|TRBV4-3
TGCGCCAGCAGCCAACACGGGACTAGCGGGAATTTGAACACCGGGGAGCTGTTTTTT
CASSQHGTSGNLNTGELFF
>NA|TRBJ2-7|TRBD2|TRBV27
TGTGCCAGCAGTTTATCGGCGACTAGCGGGAGCAGGTGGTACGAGCAGTACTTC
CASSLSATSGSRWYEQYF
>NA|TRBJ1-4|TRBD1|TRBV27
TGTGCCAGCAGTTCCCCTAGACAGGGAGAAAGTGAAAAACTGTTTTTT
CASSSPRQGESEKLFF
>NA|TRBJ1-4|TRBD1|TRBV9
TGTGCCAGCAGCCCCCAGCCTGGGACAGTGCCGGGGCCAAATGAAAAACTGTTTTTT
CASSPQPGTVPGPNEKLFF
>NA|TRBJ2-7|NA|TRBV6-5
TGTGCCAGCAGTGCATATCCCCCGGGATACGAGCAGTACTTC
CASSAYPPGYEQYF
>once|TRBJ2-7|TRBD1|TRBV6-1
TGTGCCAGCAGTGGGCCCGGGACAGCCTACGAGCAGTACTTC
CASSGPGTAYEQYF
>NA|TRBJ1-1|NA|TRBV28
TGTGCCAGCAGTTGCAGGGCGCTGGAACGGGACACTGAAGCTTTCTTT
CASSCRALERDTEAFF
>NA|TRBJ2-7|NA|TRBV7-8
TGTGCCAGCAGCCTCACAGTTGACTACGAGCAGTACTTC
CASSLTVDYEQYF
>NA|TRBJ2-7|NA|TRBV29-1
TGCAGCGTTGGGGACATCACCTACGAGCAGTACTTC
CSVGDITYEQYF
>NA|TRBJ1-1|NA|TRBV6-6
TGTGCCACCTGGCAGGCACACACTGAAGCTTTCTTT
CATWQAHTEAFF
>NA|TRBJ2-5|NA|TRBV6-6
TGTGCCAGCAGGCCCAAGGGGGATTCGGAGACCCAGTACTTC
CASRPKGDSETQYF
>NA|TRBJ2-7|NA|TRBV27
TGTGCCAGCAGTTTACTATCTAGTTCCGGGGGGCAGGCCAAGTACGAGCAGTACTTC
CASSLLSSSGGQAKYEQYF
>NA|TRBJ2-1|NA|TRBV10-3
TGTGCCATCAGTGAGGACTTTAAGCATGAGCAGTTCTTC
CAISEDFKHEQFF
>NA|TRBJ1-6|NA|TRBV28
TGTGCCACCTGGCGAGGGCGCAGTAATTCACCCCTCCACTTT
CATWRGRSNSPLHF
>NA|TRBJ1-1|TRBD1|TRBV4-2
TGTGCCAGCAGCCAAGTCAGGGGGCTAGGGAACACTGAAGCTTTCTTT
CASSQVRGLGNTEAFF
>NA|TRBJ2-2|TRBD1|TRBV28
TGTGCCAGCAGTCCTACCCCCCAGAGGACAGGACGGGACACCGGGGAGCTGTTTTTT
CASSPTPQRTGRDTGELFF
>NA|TRBJ1-1|NA|TRBV7-2
TGTGCCAGCAGCTTATCAGTTACCACAGGGAGGGCGCGGACTGAAGCTTTCTTT
CASSLSVTTGRARTEAFF
>NA|TRBJ1-2|NA|TRBV29-1
TGCAGCGTTGAAGTTAAGGGAAACAGGGATCCTAACTATGGCTACACCTTC
CSVEVKGNRDPNYGYTF
>once|TRBJ1-1|NA|TRBV7-6
TGTGCCAGCAGCTCGCAGGGGTTGAACACTGAAGCTTTCTTT
CASSSQGLNTEAFF
>once|TRBJ1-4|NA|TRBV2
TGTGCCAGCAGTGAATTCGAAGGGGCTAATAATGAAAAACTGTTTTTT
CASSEFEGANNEKLFF
>NA|TRBJ1-1|NA|TRBV28
TGTGCCAGCAGTCCTCCTGATACGGGAGTCATGAACACTGAAGCTTTCTTT
CASSPPDTGVMNTEAFF